The 15 T cell receptor beta chains presented below share a single source sample, sequenced in a study of post-analysis software for immune sequencing data. Study results and limitations: A handful of TRBV segments appeared more often in patients than in controls, and TRBV5-6, TRBV5-1 and TRBV20-1 were among these.

Unique-molecular-identifier-tagged TCR beta cDNA libraries were used. TCRdb recomputed calls from the PCR reads with MiXCR, one row per CDR3 protein. The sample has fewer than 850,000 distinct CDR3 sequences, around 27% seen once; the top ten hold more than 0.55%. These receptors' targets are unknown. The sequencing input was blood. The source of these receptors is a girl under 18 with multiple sclerosis.

The J gene is TRBJ2-1, the V gene TRBV20-1; D gene ambiguous. The CDR3 runs to 14 residues. CDR1 DFQATT and CDR2 SNEGSKA come from the germline V gene (reference sequence). V was cut by 7 bases and J by 2 bases, with 15 bases left in between. CDR3 sequence: CSGRSQRAYNEQFF. The CDR3, as DNA: TGCAGTGGCAGAAGCCAGCGCGCCTACAATGAGCAGTTCTTC.

This clonotype showed up just a few times. The chain combines TRBV6-5 with TRBJ2-5; unclear D gene. Per the germline V gene, CDR1 is MNHEY and CDR2 is SVGAGI. V lost 11 bases to trimming and J lost 10 bases, with 8 bases between them. This CDR3 is 8 amino acids long. The CDR3 DNA reads TGTGCCGTGGGTCGCCAGTACTTC. As protein: CAVGRQYF.

This clonotype was observed a few times. The rearrangement uses TRBV20-1 and TRBJ2-1; no reliable D call. V shed 3 bases and J shed 3 bases, with 18 bases lying between them. The CDR3 contains 16 residues. Germline assignment: CDR1 DFQATT and CDR2 SNEGSKA (reference sequence). DNA of the CDR3: TGCAGTGCTAGCCACCTCGGCAACCCAAGCTACAATGAGCAGTTCTTC. Its translation: CSASHLGNPSYNEQFF.

The table lists this clonotype with a few counts. This sequence joins TRBV12-3 or TRBV12-4 and TRBJ1-2, with D perhaps matching TRBD1 (6 bases). V was clipped by 6 bases and J by 4 bases, with 12 bases between them. The CDR3 extends over 13 amino acids. CDR3 region: CASSQGGAYGYTF. CDR3 DNA sequence: TGTGCCAGCAGCCAAGGGGGGGCCTATGGCTACACCTTC.

The gene calls are TRBV7-2 and TRBJ2-2, with unresolved D. Germline loops: CDR1 SGHTA, CDR2 FQGNSA. Between the trimmed V and J ends, which lost 5 bases and 4 bases, there was a span of 8 bases. There are 13 residues in the CDR3. The CDR3 loop reads CASSPSPTGELFF. The CDR3 DNA reads as TGTGCCAGCAGCCCATCCCCCACCGGGGAGCTGTTTTTT.

This clonotype has more than one count but fewer than ten. The chain links TRBV4-1 to TRBJ1-1; TRBD1 matches 8 bases. The junction had 4 bases not matched to a gene; V was cut back by 2 bases and J by 2 bases. This CDR3 region has 15 residues. CDR1 is MGHRA and CDR2 is YSYEKL in the germline V gene. The CDR3 sequence: CASSQLRGPNTEAFF. CDR3 sequence (DNA): TGCGCCAGCAGCCAACTCAGGGGGCCTAACACTGAAGCTTTCTTT.

This clonotype has a handful of counts. The V and J genes are TRBV7-9 and TRBJ1-6, with a tentative D call TRBD1 (6 bases). V lost 5 bases and J 9 bases, leaving 8 bases between the germline ends. The CDR3 is 12 amino acids. Germline-derived CDR1 and CDR2 are SEHNR and FQNEAQ (reference sequence). The CDR3 spells CASSGQSSPLHF. For the CDR3, the DNA is TGTGCCAGCAGCGGACAGAGTTCACCCCTCCACTTT.

The table lists this clonotype with many counts. The chain couples TRBV29-1 to TRBJ2-1, with 11 bases identical to TRBD1. The J segment lost 0 bases and the V segment lost 4 bases, leaving 8 bases of the junction unmatched. There are 17 residues in the CDR3. The germline gives CDR1 SQVTM, CDR2 ANQGSEA. CDR3 DNA: TGCAGCGTTGGGAGGGACGGACAGGGGGCCTCCTACAATGAGCAGTTCTTC. Its translation is CSVGRDGQGASYNEQFF.

V usage is TRBV27 and J usage is TRBJ1-1; 10 nucleotides align to TRBD1. The CDR3 has 15 amino acids. Germline V gene lookup returns CDR1 MNHEY and CDR2 SMNVEV (reference sequence). With V trimmed by 3 bases and J by 8 bases, 9 bases remained unmatched. CDR3 DNA sequence: TGTGCCAGCAGTTTTAGTGGGACAGGGGAAGAGGAAGCTTTCTTT. Translated: CASSFSGTGEEEAFF.

The rearrangement joins TRBV28 to TRBJ1-5, with D tentatively TRBD1 (6 bases). V lost 7 bases and J 3 bases, leaving 16 bases between the germline ends. Germline lookup yields CDR1 MDHEN and CDR2 SYDVKM. This CDR3 comprises 15 residues. Here the CDR3 reads CASTGQFHINQPQHF. CDR3 sequence (DNA): TGTGCCAGCACTGGACAGTTCCATATCAATCAGCCCCAGCATTTT.

The chain employs TRBV6-5 and TRBJ1-1; D gene unclear. Germline CDR1 is MNHEY and CDR2 is SVGAGI. This CDR3 comprises 13 residues. V gave up 2 bases and J gave up 9 bases, with 13 bases separating them. The CDR3 loop reads CASSYTSDSKAFF. CDR3 sequence (DNA): TGTGCCAGCAGTTACACGAGTGACTCGAAAGCTTTCTTT.

J is TRBJ2-2 and V is TRBV9, with TRBD2 identical over 11 bases. Trimming removed 2 bases from V and 2 bases from J; junction bases left unmatched: 5. Germline CDR1 SGDLS, CDR2 YYNGEE. CDR3 length: 17 residues. Written as DNA, the CDR3 is TGTGCCAGCAGCGTTTTAGCGGGGGGGACAAACACCGGGGAGCTGTTTTTT. Encoded protein: CASSVLAGGTNTGELFF.

The sample holds many counts of this clonotype. V is TRBV6-5 and J is TRBJ2-1, with D tentatively TRBD2 (5 bases). This CDR3 has 13 amino acids. V was pared by 5 bases and J by 3 bases, with 8 bases between. Germline V CDR1 and CDR2: MNHEY, SVGAGI. CDR3 sequence reads: CASSLGNYNEQFF. In nucleotides, the CDR3 is TGTGCCAGCAGTCTCGGGAACTACAATGAGCAGTTCTTC.

The rearrangement links TRBV4-3 to TRBJ2-1; D is perhaps TRBD1 (6 bases). The CDR3 has 17 amino acids. V lost 0 bases and J lost 1, with 13 bases in between. Germline V gives CDR1 LGHNA, CDR2 YSLEER. In nucleotides, the CDR3 is TGCGCCAGCAGCCAAGATTTCTTCGGACAGTCCTACAATGAGCAGTTCTTC. It translates to CASSQDFFGQSYNEQFF.

The chain is built from TRBV6-1 and TRBJ2-4, with 7 bases aligning to TRBD1. Unmatched junction bases numbered 8, after V lost 8 bases and J lost 1 base. The germline V gene encodes CDR1 MNHNS and CDR2 SASEGT. The CDR3 extends over 15 amino acids. This CDR3 reads CASLWQGVAKNIQYF. CDR3 DNA sequence: TGTGCCAGCCTTTGGCAGGGGGTGGCCAAAAACATTCAGTACTTC.